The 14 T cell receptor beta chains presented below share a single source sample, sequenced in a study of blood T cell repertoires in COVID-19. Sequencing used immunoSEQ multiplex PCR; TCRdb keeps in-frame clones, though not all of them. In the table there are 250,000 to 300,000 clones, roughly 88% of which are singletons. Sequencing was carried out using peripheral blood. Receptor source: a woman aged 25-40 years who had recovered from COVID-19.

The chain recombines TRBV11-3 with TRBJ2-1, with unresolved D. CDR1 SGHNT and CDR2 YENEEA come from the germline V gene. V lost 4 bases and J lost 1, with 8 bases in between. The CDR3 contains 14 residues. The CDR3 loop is CASSYSESYNEQFF. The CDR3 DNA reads TGTGCCAGCAGCTACTCCGAGTCCTACAATGAGCAGTTCTTC.

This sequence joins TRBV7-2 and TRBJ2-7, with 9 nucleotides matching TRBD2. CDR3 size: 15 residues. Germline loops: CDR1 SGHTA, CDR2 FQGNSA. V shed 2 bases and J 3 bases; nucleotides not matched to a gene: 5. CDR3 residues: CASSLSSGGRYEQYF. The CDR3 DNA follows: TGTGCCAGCAGCTTATCAAGCGGGGGGCGCTACGAGCAGTACTTC.

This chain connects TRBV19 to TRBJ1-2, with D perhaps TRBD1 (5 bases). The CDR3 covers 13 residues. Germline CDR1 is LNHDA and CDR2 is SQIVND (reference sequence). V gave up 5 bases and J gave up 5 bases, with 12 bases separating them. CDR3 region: CASSPDISYGYTF. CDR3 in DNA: TGTGCCAGTAGTCCGGACATCAGTTATGGCTACACCTTC. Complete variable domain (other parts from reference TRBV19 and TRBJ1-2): DGGITQSPKYLFRKEGQNVTLSCEQNLNHDAMYWYRQDPGQGLRLIYYSQIVNDFQKGDIAEGYSVSREKKESFPLTVTSAQKNPTAFYLCASSPDISYGYTFGSGTRLTVV.

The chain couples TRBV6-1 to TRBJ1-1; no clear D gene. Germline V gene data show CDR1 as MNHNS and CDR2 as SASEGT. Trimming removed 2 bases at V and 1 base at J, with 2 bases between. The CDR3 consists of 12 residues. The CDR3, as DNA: TGTGCCAGCAGTGAACGGAACACTGAAGCTTTCTTT. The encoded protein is CASSERNTEAFF.

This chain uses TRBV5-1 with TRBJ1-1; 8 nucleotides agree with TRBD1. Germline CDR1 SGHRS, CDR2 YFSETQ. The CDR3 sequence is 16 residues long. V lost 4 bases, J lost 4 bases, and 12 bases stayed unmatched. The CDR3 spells CASSHRDRNYRTEAFF. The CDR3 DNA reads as TGCGCCAGCAGCCACCGGGACAGGAATTACCGCACTGAAGCTTTCTTT.

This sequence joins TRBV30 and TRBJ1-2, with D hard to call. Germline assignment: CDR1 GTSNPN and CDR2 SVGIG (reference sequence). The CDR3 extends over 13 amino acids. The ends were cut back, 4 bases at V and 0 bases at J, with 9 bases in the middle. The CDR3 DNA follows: TGTGCCTGGATCCACAGAGCTAACTATGGCTACACCTTC. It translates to CAWIHRANYGYTF.

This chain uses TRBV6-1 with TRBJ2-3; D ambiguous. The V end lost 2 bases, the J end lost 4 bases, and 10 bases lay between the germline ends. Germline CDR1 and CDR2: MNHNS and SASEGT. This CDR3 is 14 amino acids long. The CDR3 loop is CASSERGPADTQYF. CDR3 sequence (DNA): TGTGCCAGCAGTGAAAGAGGCCCTGCAGATACGCAGTATTTT.

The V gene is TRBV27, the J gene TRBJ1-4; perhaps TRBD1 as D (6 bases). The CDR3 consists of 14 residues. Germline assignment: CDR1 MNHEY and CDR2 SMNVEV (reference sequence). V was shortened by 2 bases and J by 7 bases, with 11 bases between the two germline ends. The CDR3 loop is CASSLTGRGEKLFF. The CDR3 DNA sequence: TGTGCCAGCAGTTTAACAGGGAGGGGTGAAAAACTGTTTTTT.

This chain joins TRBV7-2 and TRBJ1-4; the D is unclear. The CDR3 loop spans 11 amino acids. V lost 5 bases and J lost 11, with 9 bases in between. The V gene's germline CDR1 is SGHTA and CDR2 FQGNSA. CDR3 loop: CASSAGGKLFF. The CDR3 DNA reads TGTGCCAGCAGCGCAGGAGGGAAACTGTTTTTT.

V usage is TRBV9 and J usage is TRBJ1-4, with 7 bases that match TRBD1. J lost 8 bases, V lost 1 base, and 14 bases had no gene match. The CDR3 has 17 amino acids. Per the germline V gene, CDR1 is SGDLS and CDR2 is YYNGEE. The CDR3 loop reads CASSVHTGTASGEKLFF. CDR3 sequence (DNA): TGTGCCAGCAGCGTACATACCGGGACAGCGTCGGGAGAAAAACTGTTTTTT. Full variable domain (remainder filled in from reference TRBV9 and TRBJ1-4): DSGVTQTPKHLITATGQRVTLRCSPRSGDLSVYWYQQSLDQGLQFLIQYYNGEERAKGNILERFSAQQFPDLHSELNLSSLELGDSALYFCASSVHTGTASGEKLFFGSGTQLSVL.

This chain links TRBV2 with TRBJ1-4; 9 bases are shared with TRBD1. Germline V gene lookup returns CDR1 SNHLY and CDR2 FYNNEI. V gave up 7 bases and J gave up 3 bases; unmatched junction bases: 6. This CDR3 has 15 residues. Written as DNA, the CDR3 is TGTGCCAGCAACCTACAGGGGGCAGCTAATGAAAAACTGTTTTTT. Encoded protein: CASNLQGAANEKLFF.

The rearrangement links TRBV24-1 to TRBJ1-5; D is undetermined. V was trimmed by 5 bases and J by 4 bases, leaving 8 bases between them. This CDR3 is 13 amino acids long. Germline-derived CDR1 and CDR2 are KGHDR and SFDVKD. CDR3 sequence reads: CATSGQINQPQHF. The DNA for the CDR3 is TGTGCCACCAGTGGTCAGATTAATCAGCCCCAGCATTTT.

The CDR3 DNA follows: TGTGCCAGCAGTCGGGGACAGGGTGTAAATGAGCAGTTCTTC. This codes for CASSRGQGVNEQFF. The chain uses TRBV2 and TRBJ2-1; 9 nucleotides line up with TRBD1. The CDR3 spans 14 residues. Trimming at V came to 5 bases and at J to 7 bases, leaving 6 bases not matched to a gene. Per the germline V gene, CDR1 is SNHLY and CDR2 is FYNNEI.

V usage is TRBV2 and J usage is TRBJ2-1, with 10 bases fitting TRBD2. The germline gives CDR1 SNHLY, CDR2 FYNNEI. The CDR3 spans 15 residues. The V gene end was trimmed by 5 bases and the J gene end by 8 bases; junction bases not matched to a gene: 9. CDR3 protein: CASSPTSGINYEQFF. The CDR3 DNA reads TGTGCCAGCAGTCCCACTAGCGGGATAAATTATGAGCAGTTCTTC.